These T cell receptor beta chains were read from a single sample in a study of blood T cell repertoires in COVID-19. Clones were read by immunoSEQ multiplex PCR, and TCRdb kept only the in-frame ones, dropping some. The data show roughly 410,000 clones, with around 87% seen just once and about 2% held by the top ten. Sequencing used peripheral blood. These TCRs come from a woman aged 55-69 years with COVID-19, enrolled during active disease. Each CDR3 is given with its conserved first and last residue. Fields, in order: J gene, V gene, clone size, CDR3 length, D gene, CDR3 DNA, CDR3 protein. A D gene is named only where the DNA matches it firmly. Rows give clone size only sometimes, using once, few, many, or a class for an expanded clone.

TRBJ1-4 | TRBV4-1 | NA | 14 | NA | TGCGCCAGCAGCCAACAGGAGGGGATGGAAAAACTGTTTTTT | CASSQQEGMEKLFF
TRBJ2-7 | TRBV10-2 | NA | 14 | NA | TGCGCCAGCAGTCAGGGTGCCTTAACCTACGAGCAGTACTTC | CASSQGALTYEQYF
TRBJ2-2 | TRBV28 | NA | 14 | TRBD2 | TGTGCCAGCAGTTTTTTCGGGGGGACCGGGGAGCTGTTTTTT | CASSFFGGTGELFF
TRBJ1-1 | TRBV5-1 | NA | 15 | TRBD1 | TGCGCCAGCAGCGTCCCCAGGGGGACGAACACTGAAGCTTTCTTT | CASSVPRGTNTEAFF
TRBJ1-6 | TRBV27 | NA | 15 | TRBD1 | TGTGCCAGCACCCGACAGGGGGCGCGAGGATCACCCCTCCACTTT | CASTRQGARGSPLHF
TRBJ2-5 | TRBV18 | NA | 16 | TRBD2 | TGTGCCAGCTCACCTCCGGGACTAGCGGGCCTAGAGACCCAGTACTTC | CASSPPGLAGLETQYF
TRBJ1-2 | TRBV3-1/TRBV3-2 | NA | 16 | TRBD1 | TGTGCCAGCAGCCAAATCGGACAGGGTCCTAACTATGGCTACACCTTC | CASSQIGQGPNYGYTF
TRBJ2-2 | TRBV5-4 | NA | 14 | TRBD1 | TGTGCCAGTGGAGACAGGGTGTACACCGGGGAGCTGTTTTTT | CASGDRVYTGELFF
TRBJ1-1 | TRBV7-9 | NA | 13 | NA | TGTGCCAGCAGCCAGGACAGGAACACTGAAGCTTTCTTT | CASSQDRNTEAFF
TRBJ2-5 | TRBV7-3 | NA | 13 | NA | TGTGCCAGCAGCTTTGGCAGTCAAGAGACCCAGTACTTC | CASSFGSQETQYF
TRBJ1-1 | TRBV6-5 | NA | 13 | NA | TGTGCCAGCAATCGTAACAGGGCAATGGAGGCTTTCTTT | CASNRNRAMEAFF
TRBJ2-7 | TRBV7-9 | NA | 14 | TRBD1 | TGTGCCAGCAGCTTAGCAGGGACAGAGATCGAGCAGTACTTC | CASSLAGTEIEQYF
TRBJ1-2 | TRBV5-5 | NA | 14 | NA | TGTGCCAGCAGCTCCCGGCCGGGAGTGAATGGCTACACCTTC | CASSSRPGVNGYTF
TRBJ2-1 | TRBV10-3 | NA | 18 | TRBD2 | TGTGCCATCAGTGAGTCTTTCCTTAGCGGGGGATCCTACAATGAGCAGTTCTTC | CAISESFLSGGSYNEQFF
TRBJ1-1 | TRBV27 | NA | 16 | TRBD1 | TGTGCCAGCAGTTCATTGCCGGGACAGAGGAACACTGAAGCTTTCTTT | CASSSLPGQRNTEAFF
TRBJ2-2 | TRBV19 | NA | 16 | TRBD2 | TGTGCCAGTAGTATGGGACTAGCGGGGAACACCGGGGAGCTGTTTTTT | CASSMGLAGNTGELFF
TRBJ2-1 | TRBV27 | once | 15 | TRBD1 | TGTGCCAGCAGTCCCCAGACAGGGGGGTTTAATGAGCAGTTCTTC | CASSPQTGGFNEQFF
TRBJ1-5 | TRBV6-1 | NA | 16 | TRBD1 | TGTGCCAGCAGGGAACAGGGGAGCGGTCGCAATCAGCCCCAGCATTTT | CASREQGSGRNQPQHF
TRBJ1-2 | TRBV28 | NA | 15 | NA | TGTGCCAGCAGCCACGGGGGGGAGGGGAACTATGGCTACACCTTC | CASSHGGEGNYGYTF
TRBJ2-4 | TRBV5-8 | NA | 11 | NA | TGTGCCAGCAGCTTTGGGGCCATTCAGTACTTC | CASSFGAIQYF
TRBJ2-1 | TRBV5-1 | NA | 14 | TRBD2 | TGCGCCAGCAGCTTGGGCGGGGGGTACAATGAGCAGTTCTTC | CASSLGGGYNEQFF
TRBJ1-2 | TRBV5-6 | NA | 15 | TRBD1 | TGTGCCAGCAGGGCACAGGGGGCCTTAGTCTATGGCTACACCTTC | CASRAQGALVYGYTF
TRBJ2-7 | TRBV6-5 | NA | 15 | TRBD1 | TGTGCCAGCACTGTGGGACAGGATAGCTCCTACGAGCAGTACTTC | CASTVGQDSSYEQYF
TRBJ1-2 | TRBV6-5 | NA | 14 | TRBD1 | TGTGCCAGCAGTCCCTACGGACAGGGTGGTGGCTACACCTTC | CASSPYGQGGGYTF
TRBJ2-3 | TRBV7-9 | NA | 14 | TRBD1 | TGTGCCAGCAGCCTGCGACAGGGTACGGATACGCAGTATTTT | CASSLRQGTDTQYF
TRBJ1-1 | TRBV27 | NA | 16 | NA | TGTGCCAGCATCCCGGCGGGGGGCAGAGGGAACACTGAAGCTTTCTTT | CASIPAGGRGNTEAFF
TRBJ1-4 | TRBV20-1 | many | 11 | NA | TGCAGCTTAAGGCGGGGGGAGAAACTGTTTTTT | CSLRRGEKLFF
TRBJ1-2 | TRBV7-9 | NA | 13 | TRBD1 | TGTGCCAGCATTCCAGGGGGCGGCTATGGCTACACCTTC | CASIPGGGYGYTF
TRBJ1-2 | TRBV4-1 | NA | 15 | TRBD1 | TGCGCCAGCAGCCAAGTGCAGACAGGGGGTTCTGGCTACACCTTC | CASSQVQTGGSGYTF
TRBJ1-5 | TRBV5-5 | NA | 14 | TRBD1 | TGTGCCAGCAGCGTGGGACAGTTTATGGGGACCCAGCATTTT | CASSVGQFMGTQHF
TRBJ2-5 | TRBV29-1 | NA | 14 | TRBD1 | TGCAGCGTTGATGCGGGACAGGGGCAAGAGACCCAGTACTTC | CSVDAGQGQETQYF
TRBJ1-1 | TRBV3-1/TRBV3-2 | NA | 13 | NA | TGTGCCAGCAGCCAAGAGCCAGACAGATCAGCTTTCTTT | CASSQEPDRSAFF
TRBJ2-7 | TRBV11-2 | NA | 15 | TRBD2 | TGTGCCAGCAGCTTAAGGACTAGCTTTTTCAACGAGCAGTACTTC | CASSLRTSFFNEQYF
TRBJ2-2 | TRBV28 | NA | 13 | NA | TGTGCCAGCACCAGGGGATGGACCGGGGAGCTGTTTTTT | CASTRGWTGELFF
TRBJ1-2 | TRBV27 | few | 15 | TRBD1 | TGTGCCAGCAGTGTCGGGGCAACAGGGGGTGGTGGCTACACCTTC | CASSVGATGGGGYTF
TRBJ2-7 | TRBV6-5 | NA | 14 | NA | TGTGCCAGCAGGCGAATCGGGGAATCCTACGAGCAGTACTTC | CASRRIGESYEQYF
TRBJ2-7 | TRBV7-3 | NA | 13 | NA | TGTGCCAGCAGCTTAAGTCCGGCCTACGAGCAGTACTTC | CASSLSPAYEQYF
TRBJ1-5 | TRBV6-5 | NA | 14 | NA | TGTGCCAGCAGTTTTCGAGAGTCAGGTCAGCCCCAGCATTTT | CASSFRESGQPQHF
TRBJ1-5 | TRBV28 | once | 15 | TRBD1 | TGTGCCAGCAGTCCCGCAGGGGGGCTGGGTCAGCCCCAGCATTTT | CASSPAGGLGQPQHF
TRBJ1-1 | TRBV9 | NA | 15 | NA | TGTGCCAGCAGCGTAAGCACAGGGTTCAACACTGAAGCTTTCTTT | CASSVSTGFNTEAFF
TRBJ2-7 | TRBV30 | NA | 15 | NA | TGTGCCTGGAGTCGACCACGGACAAGACCCTACGAGCAGTACTTC | CAWSRPRTRPYEQYF
TRBJ1-4 | TRBV4-1 | NA | 16 | NA | TGCGCCAGCAGCCTTCAAGAAACAGGGACTAATGAAAAACTGTTTTTT | CASSLQETGTNEKLFF
TRBJ2-1 | TRBV4-2 | once | 17 | TRBD2 | TGTGCCAGCAGCCAAGCCCGGACTAGCGGGGGGGCCAATGAGCAGTTCTTC | CASSQARTSGGANEQFF
TRBJ1-2 | TRBV20-1 | few | 10 | NA | TGCAGTGCTACAGGGAATGGCTACACCTTC | CSATGNGYTF
TRBJ2-3 | TRBV7-2 | once | 15 | TRBD2 | TGTGCCAGCAGCCCCCGACTAGCGGGCACAGATACGCAGTATTTT | CASSPRLAGTDTQYF
TRBJ1-6 | TRBV5-1 | NA | 14 | NA | TGCGCCAGCAGCTTGAATCAGGGTGATTCACCCCTCCACTTT | CASSLNQGDSPLHF
TRBJ1-5 | TRBV6-2/TRBV6-3 | NA | 15 | TRBD1 | TGTGCCAGCAGTTACCGGGACAGCCTCAATCAGCCCCAGCATTTT | CASSYRDSLNQPQHF
TRBJ2-7 | TRBV3-1/TRBV3-2 | NA | 15 | TRBD1 | TGTGCCAGCAGCCAAGCTCGGACAGGGGCTTTGGAGCAGTACTTC | CASSQARTGALEQYF
TRBJ2-3 | TRBV5-1 | NA | 18 | TRBD2 | TGCGCCAGCAGCTTGGTTCCCCGCGGGGCGGGGGTCACAGATACGCAGTATTTT | CASSLVPRGAGVTDTQYF